The source of this T cell receptor beta chain is a study of cytomegalovirus exposure and HLA in healthy donors. CDR1 is SEHNR and CDR2 is FQNEAQ in the germline V gene (reference sequence). The ends lost 3 bases at V and 11 bases at J; junction bases unmatched: 7. The CDR3 sequence is 13 residues long. With 60 Vbeta and 13 Jbeta primers, the PCR was carried out. Sequencing was performed with immunoSEQ multiplex PCR; in TCRdb, only in-frame clones are kept and a portion is missing. The sample has about 94,000 clones, around 66% seen once. On this clone: The antigen remains undetermined.

General study results and limits: In a later analysis, TCR beta V- and J-gene trimming was associated with a missense DCLRE1C variant.

The sequence came from a young man in good health and CMV-seronegative. The chain carries TRBV7-9 and TRBJ1-1; 9 nucleotides align to TRBD1. The sample consisted of PBMCs. The CDR3 region is CASSLGQGLMAFF. Written as DNA, the CDR3 is TGTGCCAGCAGCTTGGGACAGGGACTTATGGCTTTCTTT.